The rows below give T cell receptor beta chains drawn from one sample of a study of cytomegalovirus exposure and HLA in healthy donors. TCRdb's table, derived via immunoSEQ multiplex PCR, lists solely in-frame clones and lacks some. The table records around 150,000 clones, about 64% of them present only once. The specimen sequenced was PBMCs. These receptors were obtained from an older woman in good health and CMV-seropositive. CDR3s include the opening cysteine and the closing phenylalanine or tryptophan. D genes are given only for firm matches. Some rows have no size entry. The others give once, few or many, or a class for an expanded clone.

>.|.|TRBV5-1|TRBJ2-3
TGCGCCAGCAGCTTGGCGGTAGAGACAGATACGCAGTATTTT
CASSLAVETDTQYF
>.|TRBD1|TRBV6-5|TRBJ2-7
TGTGCCAGCAGACCCTCTGGGGGACAGTCAACCGAGCAGTACTTC
CASRPSGGQSTEQYF
>.|TRBD1|TRBV19|TRBJ2-7
TGTGCCAGTAGTGTTCTCGGGACAGGGAGCTACGAGCAGTACTTC
CASSVLGTGSYEQYF
>.|.|TRBV25-1|TRBJ1-3
TGTGCCAGCAGTGAAGGTTGGGGGGTGGGAAACACCATATATTTT
CASSEGWGVGNTIYF
>few|.|TRBV30|TRBJ1-1
TGTGCCTGGAGTGGGCGTGACACCCACACTGAAGCTTTCTTT
CAWSGRDTHTEAFF
>.|.|TRBV27|TRBJ2-3
TGTGCCAGCAGGAAACTAGCATCGGCAGATACGCAGTATTTT
CASRKLASADTQYF
>.|.|TRBV7-9|TRBJ2-3
TGTGCCAGCAGCTTAGGGGGCCCCTCCACAGATACGCAGTATTTT
CASSLGGPSTDTQYF
>.|.|TRBV4-2|TRBJ2-1
TGTGCCAGCAGCCAAGATTCGCCTAGCGAGCCGTTCTTC
CASSQDSPSEPFF
>.|TRBD1|TRBV29-1|TRBJ2-7
TGCAGCGCGACCGGGACAGGTGCCTACGAGCAGTACTTC
CSATGTGAYEQYF
>few|.|TRBV5-6|TRBJ1-1
TGTGCCAGCAGCTTGGGGCAGGGAGGCACTGAAGCTTTCTTT
CASSLGQGGTEAFF
>.|.|TRBV29-1|TRBJ2-1
TGCAGCGCCTCCAACCGGGACAGACTAGTCGGTGAGCAGTTCTTC
CSASNRDRLVGEQFF
>.|.|TRBV7-2|TRBJ2-5
TGTGCCAGCAGCTTTGCCCAGGGGAGGGGGGAGACCCAGTACTTC
CASSFAQGRGETQYF
>few|TRBD2|TRBV29-1|TRBJ2-2
TGCAGCGTGACGACTAGCCTGAACACCGGGGAGCTGTTTTTT
CSVTTSLNTGELFF
>few|.|TRBV7-9|TRBJ1-4
TGTGCCAGCAGCTTAGTGGGTGATGGAGAGCAGGAAAAACTGTTTTTT
CASSLVGDGEQEKLFF
>.|.|TRBV4-3|TRBJ2-3
TGCGCCAGCAGCGGCAACACAGATACGCAGTATTTT
CASSGNTDTQYF
>.|.|TRBV5-1|TRBJ2-3
TGCGCCAGCAGCTTGGGGCTTCAGATGGGGGGAAGCACAGATACGCAGTATTTT
CASSLGLQMGGSTDTQYF
>.|TRBD1|TRBV9|TRBJ1-5
TGTGCCAGCAGCGCATTGCAGGGGGATCAGCCCCAGCATTTT
CASSALQGDQPQHF
>.|.|TRBV2|TRBJ2-2
TGTGCCAGCAGTTATTACACCGGGGAGCTGTTTTTT
CASSYYTGELFF
>.|.|TRBV18|TRBJ2-3
TGTGCCAGCTCGCCTCGGACAGCCACAGATACGCAGTATTTT
CASSPRTATDTQYF
>.|.|TRBV28|TRBJ2-5
TGTGCCAGCAGTTGGAGTAACAGGAGACAAGAGACCCAGTACTTC
CASSWSNRRQETQYF